The next 24 T cell receptor beta chains were all read from a single sample in a study of post-analysis software for immune sequencing data (dated by TCRdb to 2015 to 2017). Here is what the overall study found, with its caveats: Significantly higher frequencies in patients than in controls were found for about 5 TRBV segments, including TRBV5-6, TRBV5-1 and TRBV20-1.

The receptor library was made with PCR. Sequencing was carried out with an Illumina HiSeq 2500. To reduce PCR and sequencing biases, unique molecular identifiers were built into the TCR beta cDNA libraries. TCRdb reworked the public reads: Q25 trimming with fastp, MiXCR clone assembly, productive beta chains retained. Identical CDR3 protein sequences are pooled into one entry, listed with their most common genes and DNA. Counted in this sample were roughly 600,000 distinct CDR3 sequences; 44% of them appeared once. Of the sample, around 1.7% falls within the top ten clones. No antigens are known for them. Sequenced: blood. These receptors came from a girl aged 5-17 years with multiple sclerosis.

The chain recombines TRBV12-3 or TRBV12-4 with TRBJ2-7; D not resolved. V gave up 6 bases and J gave up 2 bases, with 14 bases separating them. The CDR3 is 14 residues long. CDR3 DNA: TGTGCCAGCAGGTCTCGTGGGAAGACCTACGAGCAGTACTTC. Its translation: CASRSRGKTYEQYF.

This clonotype was found a few times. The rearrangement links TRBV5-6 to TRBJ2-7; the D call may be TRBD1 or TRBD2 (5 bases each). The V end lost 3 bases, the J end lost 4 bases, and 11 bases lay between the germline ends. Per the germline V gene, CDR1 is SGHDT and CDR2 is YYEEEE. The CDR3 length is 13 residues. CDR3 region: CASSYGASYEQYF. The DNA of the CDR3 is TGTGCCAGCAGCTACGGGGCTTCGTACGAGCAGTACTTC. Full variable domain (rest looked up from reference TRBV5-6 and TRBJ2-7): DAGVTQSPTHLIKTRGQQVTLRCSPKSGHDTVSWYQQALGQGPQFIFQYYEEEERQRGNFPDRFSGHQFPNYSSELNVNALLLGDSALYLCASSYGASYEQYFGPGTRLTVT.

This clonotype was recorded a few times. The V call is TRBV12-3 or TRBV12-4, the J call TRBJ2-4; 8 positions match TRBD1. The trim removed 5 bases at V and 2 bases at J, leaving 8 bases unmatched. The CDR3 loop spans 16 amino acids. CDR3 residues: CASSRTGSRTKNIQYF. The CDR3 nucleotides read TGTGCCAGCAGTCGGACAGGGTCACGAACCAAAAACATTCAGTACTTC.

About this clonotype itself: The junction does not match germline at one end; this may be a read error. The V call is TRBV6-2 or TRBV6-3, the J call TRBJ2-6, with no clear D. Germline CDR1 and CDR2: MNHEY and SVGEGT. CDR3 length: 15 amino acids. CDR3 region: CACSYSSEGANVLTF. The CDR3 nucleotides are TGTGCCTGCAGTTACAGCAGCGAGGGGGCCAACGTCCTGACTTTC.

This clonotype was seen a few times. DNA for the CDR3: TGTGCCAGCAGTTTGATAGGCAGCTCCTACAATGAGCAGTTCTTC. Translated, it gives CASSLIGSSYNEQFF. V gene TRBV12-3 or TRBV12-4 combines with J gene TRBJ2-1; D remains ambiguous. V shed 3 bases and J shed 0 bases, with 9 bases lying between them. CDR3 size: 15 residues.

V is TRBV7-9 and J is TRBJ1-1; D unresolved. Germline assignment: CDR1 SEHNR and CDR2 FQNEAQ (reference sequence). The V end was cut by 2 bases, the J end by 4 bases, with 8 bases between. The CDR3 consists of 13 residues. This CDR3 is CASSLWVPTEAFF. Here the CDR3 DNA reads TGTGCCAGCAGCTTATGGGTCCCCACTGAAGCTTTCTTT.

This clonotype occurred a few times. V usage is TRBV12-3 or TRBV12-4 and J usage is TRBJ2-3, with D perhaps matching TRBD1 (5 bases). This CDR3 has 14 residues. The V and J ends lost 6 bases and 1 base respectively, with 11 bases between them. CDR3 in DNA: TGTGCCAGCAGATCAGGGTGGGGCACAGATACGCAGTATTTT. Its protein is CASRSGWGTDTQYF.

This rearrangement joins TRBV7-2 to TRBJ2-7; 8 nucleotides agree with TRBD2. The V gene's germline CDR1 is SGHTA and CDR2 FQGNSA. V trimming: 4 bases; J trimming: 0 bases; junction bases outside the gene matches: 8. The CDR3 has 16 residues. The CDR3 sequence is CASSSGGDLFSYEQYF. The DNA for the CDR3 is TGTGCCAGCAGCTCCGGGGGGGACTTGTTCTCCTACGAGCAGTACTTC. The full variable domain, rest sourced from reference TRBV7-2 and TRBJ2-7, is GAGVSQSPSNKVTEKGKDVELRCDPISGHTALYWYRQSLGQGLEFLIYFQGNSAPDKSGLPSDRFSAERTGGSVSTLTIQRTQQEDSAVYLCASSSGGDLFSYEQYFGPGTRLTVT.

The chain carries TRBV7-9 and TRBJ2-5, with 8 bases lining up with TRBD1. J gave up 5 bases and V 1 base, and 6 bases lay outside the gene matches. This CDR3 has 15 residues. Germline V gives CDR1 SEHNR, CDR2 FQNEAQ (reference sequence). The CDR3 nucleotides read TGTGCCAGCAGCTTAGGTCCAGGGGGCTTGGAGACCCAGTACTTC. Its protein product is CASSLGPGGLETQYF.

This clonotype showed up just a few times. The chain links TRBV12-3 or TRBV12-4 to TRBJ2-5; no clear D gene. V lost 0 bases to trimming and J lost 3 bases, with 5 bases between them. The CDR3 consists of 13 residues. The CDR3 is CASSLALKETQYF. In DNA, the CDR3 is TGTGCCAGCAGTTTAGCGCTAAAAGAGACCCAGTACTTC.

This clonotype was found a few times. J is TRBJ2-1 and V is TRBV7-2, with no clear D. Looked up from germline, CDR1 is SGHTA and CDR2 is FQGNSA. CDR3 length equals 12 residues. With 5 bases removed from V and 5 bases from J, the gap between germline ends came to 7 bases. The chain's CDR3 is CASSPRDNEQFF. For the CDR3, the DNA is TGTGCCAGCAGCCCTAGGGACAATGAGCAGTTCTTC.

A word on this clonotype: This may come from a read error, since a much larger clone is one base off. The genes are TRBV4-1 and TRBJ1-6, with D possibly TRBD1 on 5 matching bases. Trimming removed 3 bases at V and 11 bases at J, with 17 bases between. The CDR3 covers 15 residues. Germline CDR1 is MGHRA and CDR2 is YSYEKL. The CDR3 nucleotides read TGCGCCAGCAGCCAGAGGGTCGAGGGAGGGGCACCCCTCCACTTT. Protein: CASSQRVEGGAPLHF.

This chain connects TRBV12-3 or TRBV12-4 to TRBJ2-1; a possible D gene is TRBD2 (7 bases). Trimming cost V 4 bases and J 3 bases, with 16 bases left between them. The CDR3 contains 16 residues. The chain's CDR3 is CASSWGGGGIYNEQFF. Written as DNA, the CDR3 is TGTGCCAGCAGTTGGGGGGGAGGGGGAATCTACAATGAGCAGTTCTTC.

This clonotype was seen only a few times. The V and J genes are TRBV12-3 or TRBV12-4 and TRBJ1-1; 8 bases map to TRBD1. This CDR3 contains 16 residues. Trimming removed 5 bases from V and 4 bases from J; junction bases left unmatched: 12. Here the CDR3 reads CASSLAFYRGVTEAFF. The CDR3 DNA follows: TGTGCCAGCAGTCTCGCCTTCTACAGGGGGGTCACTGAAGCTTTCTTT.

The chain recombines TRBV29-1 with TRBJ2-1, with 9 bases that match TRBD2. V trimming: 6 bases; J trimming: 5 bases; junction bases outside the gene matches: 11. Looked up from germline, CDR1 is SQVTM and CDR2 is ANQGSEA. The CDR3 runs 15 residues. DNA of the CDR3: TGCAGCGTCGGGCCGGTAGCGGGAGTTAACAATGAGCAGTTCTTC. Translation gives CSVGPVAGVNNEQFF.

This clonotype was counted a few times. This chain connects TRBV24-1 to TRBJ1-2; 11 nucleotides align to TRBD1. This CDR3 is built from 12 residues. V gave up 4 bases and J gave up 11 bases; unmatched junction bases: 2. Germline V gene data show CDR1 as KGHDR and CDR2 as SFDVKD. The CDR3 here is CATSEGTGGYTF. DNA of the CDR3: TGTGCCACCAGTGAAGGGACAGGGGGATACACCTTC.

The rearrangement joins TRBV7-2 to TRBJ2-7, with 9 bases identical to TRBD2. CDR1 and CDR2 (germline): SGHTA, FQGNSA. The CDR3 is made up of 14 amino acids. V dropped 0 bases and J dropped 6; count of bases not matched to a gene: 3. CDR3 residues: CASSLAGTSSEQYF. The DNA of the CDR3 is TGTGCCAGCAGCTTAGCCGGGACTAGCAGCGAGCAGTACTTC.

This chain joins TRBV12-3 or TRBV12-4 and TRBJ1-1, with D hard to call. V dropped 4 bases and J dropped 4 bases, with 16 bases sitting between them. This CDR3 has 15 amino acids. In DNA form, the CDR3 reads TGTGCCAGCAGTTCAGGTAGGCTAGGTTTCACTGAAGCTTTCTTT. Encoded protein: CASSSGRLGFTEAFF.

V gene TRBV6-5 combines with J gene TRBJ2-1; 10 bases are shared with TRBD2. Germline V gene data show CDR1 as MNHEY and CDR2 as SVGAGI. J was trimmed by 5 bases and V by 9 bases; bases with no gene match: 4. CDR3 length: 13 residues. CDR3 bases: TGTGCCAGTATGGGACTAGCGAACAATGAGCAGTTCTTC. This gives the protein CASMGLANNEQFF.

Concerning this clonotype itself: An end of the junction differs from the germline gene, which may be a read error. V is TRBV11-2 and J is TRBJ2-2; D perhaps matches TRBD2 (6 bases). Per germline, CDR1 SGHAT and CDR2 FQNNGV. The CDR3 loop spans 18 amino acids. The CDR3: CASSREMRLEGRSGELFF. For the CDR3, the DNA is TGCGCCAGCAGCCGCGAAATGAGACTAGAAGGGAGGAGCGGGGAGCTGTTTTTT.

The chain uses TRBV12-3 or TRBV12-4 and TRBJ2-5; D possibly corresponds to TRBD2 (5 bases). V shed 1 base and J shed 3 bases, with 12 bases lying between them. This CDR3 is 15 amino acids long. CDR3 sequence: CASSLGGPIKETQYF. In DNA form, the CDR3 reads TGTGCCAGCAGTTTAGGAGGGCCTATAAAAGAGACCCAGTACTTC.

This clonotype came up a few times. This chain links TRBV20-1 with TRBJ2-7; D is unclear. The germline V and J ends were trimmed by 3 bases and 0 bases, with 9 bases remaining between them. Germline values: CDR1 DFQATT, CDR2 SNEGSKA (reference sequence). CDR3 length: 13 residues. CDR3 DNA sequence: TGCAGTGCTAGCCTCGACCACTCCTACGAGCAGTACTTC. Translation: CSASLDHSYEQYF.

This clonotype was seen only a few times. This chain joins TRBV13 and TRBJ2-7, with TRBD1 as a possible D gene (6 bases). The CDR3 extends over 14 amino acids. The V end lost 5 bases, the J end lost 5 bases, and 16 bases lay between the germline ends. Germline CDR1 and CDR2: PRHDT and FYEKMQ (reference sequence). CDR3 DNA: TGTGCCAGCAGCAACAGGGAAAGCATCGACGAGCAGTACTTC. It encodes CASSNRESIDEQYF.

Here the CDR3 DNA reads TGTGCCAGCAGCTTTGGGGACAGAAAGTACTTC. This translates into CASSFGDRKYF. This chain links TRBV7-9 with TRBJ2-5; 7 nucleotides align to TRBD1. The CDR3 sequence is 11 residues long. CDR1 and CDR2 from the germline V gene are SEHNR and FQNEAQ (reference sequence). Trimming took 3 bases from V and 12 from J; bases not matched to a gene: 4.